One T cell receptor (beta chain) is described in this entry. Antigen unknown. This record comes from a study of graft-versus-host responses after intestinal transplantation. Study-wide context: Transplants given to recipients were multivisceral, liver-intestinal, or isolated intestinal. Study-wide findings and caveats: The authors found GvH clones in recipient marrow, some appearing first in ileum or blood.

Profiled with immunoSEQ multiplex PCR; TCRdb holds only in-frame clones, not every one. Of roughly 99,000 clones in the sample, 87% were seen once. Germline CDR1 and CDR2: SGHKS and YYEKEE (reference sequence). The V end lost 4 bases, the J end lost 2 bases, and 9 bases lay between the germline ends. This CDR3 comprises 13 residues. The V call is TRBV5-5, the J call TRBJ1-2, with D maybe TRBD1 (6 bases). This sequence was found in a human donor who was the organ donor for an intestinal transplant. The material sequenced was unstimulated CD4+ T cells sorted from spleen or lymph node cells, taken before transplant. The CDR3 sequence: CASSRDKNYGYTF. CDR3 sequence (DNA): TGTGCCAGCAGCCGGGACAAGAACTATGGCTACACCTTC.